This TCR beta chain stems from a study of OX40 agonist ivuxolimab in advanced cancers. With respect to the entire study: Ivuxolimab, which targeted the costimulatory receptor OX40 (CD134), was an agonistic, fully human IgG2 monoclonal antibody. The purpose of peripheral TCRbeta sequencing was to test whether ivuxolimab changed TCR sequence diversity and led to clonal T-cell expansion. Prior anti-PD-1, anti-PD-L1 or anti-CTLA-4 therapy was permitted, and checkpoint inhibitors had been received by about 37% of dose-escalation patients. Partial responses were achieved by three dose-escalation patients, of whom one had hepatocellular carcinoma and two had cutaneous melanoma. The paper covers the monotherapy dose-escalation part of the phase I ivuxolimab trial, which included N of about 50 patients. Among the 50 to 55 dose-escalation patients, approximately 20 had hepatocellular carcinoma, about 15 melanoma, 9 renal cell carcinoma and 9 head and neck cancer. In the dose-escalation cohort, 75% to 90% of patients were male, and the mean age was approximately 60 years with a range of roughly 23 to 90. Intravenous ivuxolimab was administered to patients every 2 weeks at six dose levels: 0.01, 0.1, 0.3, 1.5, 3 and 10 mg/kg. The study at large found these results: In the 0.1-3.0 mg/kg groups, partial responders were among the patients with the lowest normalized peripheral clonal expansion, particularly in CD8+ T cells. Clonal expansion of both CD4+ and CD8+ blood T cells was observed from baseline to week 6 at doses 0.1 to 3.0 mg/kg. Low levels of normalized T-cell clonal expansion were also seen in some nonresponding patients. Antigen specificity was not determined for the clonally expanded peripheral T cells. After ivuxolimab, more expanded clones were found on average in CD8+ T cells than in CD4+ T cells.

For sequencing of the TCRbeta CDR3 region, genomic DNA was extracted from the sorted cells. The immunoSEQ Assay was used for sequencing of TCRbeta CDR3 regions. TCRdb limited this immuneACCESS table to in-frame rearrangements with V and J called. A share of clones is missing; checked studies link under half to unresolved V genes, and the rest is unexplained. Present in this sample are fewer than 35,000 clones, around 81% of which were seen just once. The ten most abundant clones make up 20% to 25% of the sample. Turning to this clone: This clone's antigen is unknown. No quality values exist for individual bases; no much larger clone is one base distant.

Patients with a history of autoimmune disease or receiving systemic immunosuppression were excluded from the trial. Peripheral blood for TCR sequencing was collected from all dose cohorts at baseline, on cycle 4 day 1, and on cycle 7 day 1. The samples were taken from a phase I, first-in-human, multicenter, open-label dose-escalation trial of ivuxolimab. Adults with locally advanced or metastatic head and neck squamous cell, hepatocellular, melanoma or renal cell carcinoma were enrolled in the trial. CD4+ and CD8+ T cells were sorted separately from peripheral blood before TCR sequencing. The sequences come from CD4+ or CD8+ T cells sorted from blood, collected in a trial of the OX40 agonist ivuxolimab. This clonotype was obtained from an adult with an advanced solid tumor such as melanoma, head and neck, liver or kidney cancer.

The nucleotides are TGCGCCAGCAGCTCTAGCTCTCCGAGCACAGATACGCAGTATTTT. It codes for CASSSSSPSTDTQYF. The chain couples TRBV5-1 to TRBJ2-3; D gene: possibly TRBD2, on 5 matching bases. From cysteine to phenylalanine, the CDR3 is 15 amino acids long. The CDR3 DNA has 45 bases and is translated from base 1. CDR1 and CDR2 were assigned from the germline V gene as SGHRS and YFSETQ. The V and J ends are trimmed by 3 bases and 0 bases, leaving 11 bases between them.